The 14 T cell receptor beta chains given below trace back to one sample, sequenced in a study of beta chain features in type 1 diabetes. TCRB transcripts that were expressed got sequenced, as all of the isolated RNA had been reverse transcribed. Produced via immunoSEQ multiplex PCR; TCRdb's table is partial and in-frame only. Among under 450,000 clones listed, around 14% were seen once. Sequenced: naive CD4+ T cells from blood. Source of these receptors: a young man in good health.

The chain joins TRBV5-4 to TRBJ2-1; D unresolved. The CDR3 spans 16 residues. V lost 0 bases and J 0 bases, leaving 10 bases between the germline ends. CDR1 is SGHNT and CDR2 is YYREEE in the germline V gene (reference sequence). The CDR3, as DNA: TGTGCCAGCAGCTTGGCCGGTGAGAGCTCCTACAATGAGCAGTTCTTC. This translates into CASSLAGESSYNEQFF.

This clone came up a few times. The CDR3 region has the DNA TGCAGCGCGCGAGGGGGCGACTATGGCTACACCTTC. Translation gives CSARGGDYGYTF. This rearrangement joins TRBV29-1 to TRBJ1-2, with 7 positions matching TRBD1. The V gene end was trimmed by 7 bases and the J gene end by 3 bases; junction bases not matched to a gene: 5. Germline CDR1 reads SQVTM; CDR2 reads ANQGSEA. This CDR3 is built from 12 residues.

This clone turned up a few times. J is TRBJ1-2 and V is TRBV20-1; D call uncertain. This CDR3 has 11 amino acids. Germline CDR1 and CDR2: DFQATT and SNEGSKA (reference sequence). With 8 bases removed from V and 4 bases from J, the gap between germline ends came to 11 bases. The CDR3 loop is CSFSSGYGYTF. In DNA form, the CDR3 reads TGCAGTTTTTCTTCCGGCTATGGCTACACCTTC.

In this sample, this clone turned up a few times. The CDR3 DNA is TGCGCCAGCAGCTGGGACAGGGGACTAGAGCAGTACTTC. Translated, it gives CASSWDRGLEQYF. The rearrangement joins TRBV5-1 to TRBJ2-7; 10 bases match TRBD1. Germline CDR1 SGHRS, CDR2 YFSETQ. J lost 7 bases, V lost 3 bases, and 4 bases had no gene match. The CDR3 runs 13 residues.

This clone has only a few counts. The chain joins TRBV7-2 to TRBJ2-7; the match to TRBD2 covers 11 bases. J gave up 2 bases and V 5 bases, and 11 bases lay outside the gene matches. The germline V gene encodes CDR1 SGHTA and CDR2 FQGNSA. This CDR3 is 17 amino acids long. The CDR3 sequence: CASSVGLAGNLPYEQYF. The DNA for the CDR3 is TGTGCCAGCAGCGTAGGACTAGCGGGTAATCTACCCTACGAGCAGTACTTC. Full variable domain (missing parts from reference TRBV7-2 and TRBJ2-7): GAGVSQSPSNKVTEKGKDVELRCDPISGHTALYWYRQSLGQGLEFLIYFQGNSAPDKSGLPSDRFSAERTGGSVSTLTIQRTQQEDSAVYLCASSVGLAGNLPYEQYFGPGTRLTVT.

The chain is built from TRBV7-2 and TRBJ1-2; D is unclear. The CDR3 runs to 12 residues. The V end lost 5 bases, the J end lost 5 bases, and 9 bases lay between the germline ends. CDR1 is SGHTA, CDR2 FQGNSA, per germline. The CDR3: CASSLTAYGYTF. The DNA for the CDR3 is TGTGCCAGCAGCCTCACAGCGTATGGCTACACCTTC.

This clone was counted a few times. This sequence joins TRBV2 and TRBJ2-3; D might be TRBD1 (6 bases). Looked up from germline, CDR1 is SNHLY and CDR2 is FYNNEI. V was clipped by 8 bases and J by 2 bases, with 11 bases between them. The CDR3 is made up of 13 amino acids. CDR3: CASRQDFTDTQYF. The CDR3 DNA reads as TGTGCCAGCCGACAGGATTTCACAGATACGCAGTATTTT.

This clone was seen more than once but under ten times. This specimen includes other DNA sequences encoding the same CDR3. The rearrangement uses TRBV9 and TRBJ2-5, with 7 nucleotides matching TRBD1. Germline CDR1 is SGDLS and CDR2 is YYNGEE. V lost 0 bases, J lost 4 bases, and 3 bases stayed unmatched. The CDR3 has 14 amino acids. CDR3 in DNA: TGTGCCAGCAGCGTAGGACAGGGCGGAGAGACCCAGTACTTC. It specifies CASSVGQGGETQYF.

The chain has TRBV5-1 and TRBJ2-5; D not resolved. CDR1 and CDR2 from the germline V gene are SGHRS and YFSETQ. This CDR3 is built from 15 residues. V lost 0 bases and J 1 base, leaving 10 bases between the germline ends. CDR3 amino acids: CASSLGVLLQETQYF. The CDR3 region has the DNA TGCGCCAGCAGCTTGGGAGTCCTTCTCCAAGAGACCCAGTACTTC.

The chain has TRBV9 and TRBJ1-1, with TRBD1 identical over 9 bases. V shed 0 bases, J shed 1 base, and the junction held 10 bases outside the gene matches. The CDR3 consists of 18 residues. From germline, CDR1 is SGDLS and CDR2 YYNGEE. The CDR3 coding sequence is TGTGCCAGCAGCGTAGATCACCGGGACAGGGCGAAGAACACTGAAGCTTTCTTT. Amino acid sequence: CASSVDHRDRAKNTEAFF.

This chain connects TRBV29-1 to TRBJ2-1, with 9 positions matching TRBD1. Germline CDR1 and CDR2: SQVTM and ANQGSEA. V lost 7 bases and J lost 6; bases outside the gene matches: 13. The CDR3 sequence is 15 residues long. The CDR3 protein is CSAHFRTGDGNEQFF. The CDR3 DNA reads as TGCAGCGCGCACTTCCGGACAGGGGATGGCAATGAGCAGTTCTTC.

This clone turned up a few times. The rearrangement uses TRBV27 and TRBJ2-7; D might be TRBD1 (5 bases). From germline, CDR1 is MNHEY and CDR2 SMNVEV (reference sequence). This CDR3 is 13 amino acids long. Between the trimmed V and J ends, which lost 1 base and 4 bases, there was a span of 8 bases. The CDR3 here is CASSLLSGYEQYV. The CDR3 nucleotides are TGTGCCAGCAGTTTATTGTCAGGGTACGAGCAGTACGTC.

The chain links TRBV5-4 to TRBJ1-2, with 7 positions matching TRBD1. CDR1 is SGHNT and CDR2 is YYREEE in the germline V gene (reference sequence). The V segment lost 5 bases and the J segment 6 bases; nucleotides outside the gene matches: 10. The CDR3 sequence is 14 residues long. The CDR3 DNA reads TGTGCCAGCAGTACCGGGACAGAAGACCATGGCTACACCTTC. This translates into CASSTGTEDHGYTF.

The rearrangement links TRBV7-6 to TRBJ2-7, with D maybe TRBD2 (6 bases). With 2 bases removed from V and 2 bases from J, the gap between germline ends came to 13 bases. From germline, CDR1 is SGHVS and CDR2 FNYEAQ. The CDR3 consists of 15 residues. CDR3 residues: CASSLIRGATYEQYF. The CDR3 coding sequence is TGTGCCAGCAGCTTAATACGCGGGGCTACCTACGAGCAGTACTTC.